This TCR beta chain was obtained from a study of cytomegalovirus exposure and HLA in healthy donors. PCR was performed using 60 Vbeta and 13 Jbeta primers. Here immunoSEQ multiplex PCR was the method, and the copy in TCRdb shows in-frame clones only, minus some. Among around 280,000 clones listed, about 90% were seen once. The CDR3 sequence is 13 residues long. Germline V CDR1 and CDR2: LNHNV, YYDKDF (reference sequence). V was clipped by 4 bases and J by 6 bases, with 10 bases between them. This receptor was taken from a woman aged 18-29 years in good health and CMV-seronegative. The chain combines TRBV15 with TRBJ2-1, with D unresolved. The sequencing sample was made of PBMCs. This chain's CDR3 is CATSTESPNEQFF. Written as DNA, the CDR3 is TGTGCCACCAGCACCGAGTCCCCCAATGAGCAGTTCTTC.